Each of the 17 T cell receptor beta chains below was sequenced from the same sample in a study of blood T cell repertoires in COVID-19. Repertoires were generated with immunoSEQ multiplex PCR, while TCRdb's copy carries only in-frame clones and drops some. The repertoire has some 400,000 clones, 81% of them found once; the top ten carry 0.85% to 1.2%. The sequencing sample was made of peripheral blood. All receptors come from a human donor with acute or convalescent COVID-19. The donor label of this sample is uncertain.

This clone was counted once. This chain links TRBV4-1 with TRBJ1-5; tentatively, D is TRBD1 (5 bases). Trimming cost V 1 base and J 2 bases, with 15 bases left between them. The germline gives CDR1 MGHRA, CDR2 YSYEKL. CDR3 length: 17 amino acids. This CDR3 reads CASSQGWGVRGNQPQHF. The CDR3 DNA reads TGCGCCAGCAGCCAAGGATGGGGGGTTAGAGGCAATCAGCCCCAGCATTTT.

In its sample, this clone was seen a few times. CDR3 sequence: CASSLAGRGANTEAFF. In nucleotides, the CDR3 is TGCGCCAGCAGCTTGGCCGGCCGGGGGGCGAACACTGAAGCTTTCTTT. The J gene is TRBJ1-1, the V gene TRBV5-1, with D maybe TRBD1 (6 bases). Germline CDR1 and CDR2: SGHRS and YFSETQ. V lost 0 bases to trimming and J lost 1 base, with 13 bases between them. CDR3 length equals 16 residues.

This clone was seen more than once but under ten times. The genes are TRBV10-3 and TRBJ1-1; 7 bases align to TRBD1. V gave up 2 bases and J gave up 5 bases; unmatched junction bases: 14. The CDR3 runs to 17 residues. CDR1 ENHRY and CDR2 SYGVKD come from the germline V gene. The CDR3 is CAISEPTPGPQGTEAFF. For the CDR3, the DNA is TGTGCCATCAGTGAGCCAACTCCCGGGCCACAGGGGACTGAAGCTTTCTTT.

This clone was observed a single time. CDR3 bases: TGTGCCAGCAGTTGGGTGGACAGCCCAAACACTGAAGCTTTCTTT. Translated: CASSWVDSPNTEAFF. The chain combines TRBV5-5 with TRBJ1-1; a weak D match, TRBD1 (6 bases). The CDR3 is 15 amino acids. The V gene lost 5 bases and the J gene lost 2 bases, with 16 bases spanning the gap. Germline-derived CDR1 and CDR2 are SGHKS and YYEKEE (reference sequence).

The rearrangement links TRBV18 to TRBJ2-1; D might be TRBD2 (5 bases). From germline, CDR1 is KGHSH and CDR2 LQKENI. The V end lost 5 bases, the J end lost 6 bases, and 26 bases lay between the germline ends. The CDR3 consists of 18 residues. The CDR3 DNA is TGTGCCAGCTCAAGGAAGGGAGTTGGCTCTCTCTGGAGCAATGAGCAGTTCTTC. Protein sequence: CASSRKGVGSLWSNEQFF.

This clone was seen once. The rearrangement uses TRBV3-1 (or the pseudogene TRBV3-2) and TRBJ2-7, with 8 bases lining up with TRBD2. V lost 2 bases and J lost 3; bases outside the gene matches: 9. Germline V gene data show CDR1 as LGHDT and CDR2 as YNNKEL (reference sequence). The CDR3 covers 16 residues. CDR3 in DNA: TGTGCCAGCAGCCAAAAATGGCGGGGGGTCTACTACGAGCAGTACTTC. It specifies CASSQKWRGVYYEQYF.

The gene calls are TRBV3-1 (or the pseudogene TRBV3-2) and TRBJ1-3; 7 bases agree with TRBD1. The CDR3 length is 17 residues. Germline lookup yields CDR1 LGHDT and CDR2 YNNKEL (reference sequence). The junction had 7 bases not matched to a gene; V was cut back by 2 bases and J by 0 bases. The CDR3 reads CASSQPRTGSSGNTIYF. The CDR3 DNA reads as TGTGCCAGCAGCCAACCCCGGACAGGCAGCTCTGGAAACACCATATATTTT.

The chain couples TRBV6-5 to TRBJ2-5; D is unclear. The germline gives CDR1 MNHEY, CDR2 SVGAGI. The CDR3 runs 14 residues. V was trimmed by 0 bases and J by 1 base, leaving 6 bases between them. The CDR3 loop reads CASSYSASQETQYF. The CDR3 nucleotides are TGTGCCAGCAGTTACTCCGCTAGCCAAGAGACCCAGTACTTC.

V gene TRBV28 combines with J gene TRBJ2-1; 7 bases agree with TRBD2. With V trimmed by 4 bases and J by 4 bases, 13 bases remained unmatched. The CDR3 sequence is 17 residues long. Per the germline V gene, CDR1 is MDHEN and CDR2 is SYDVKM. The CDR3 sequence: CASSSTSGLGAYNEQFF. The DNA for the CDR3 is TGTGCCAGCAGTTCGACCTCTGGACTAGGCGCATACAATGAGCAGTTCTTC. The full variable domain, its missing parts supplied by reference TRBV28 and TRBJ2-1, is DVKVTQSSRYLVKRTGEKVFLECVQDMDHENMFWYRQDPGLGLRLIYFSYDVKMKEKGDIPEGYSVSREKKERFSLILESASTNQTSMYLCASSSTSGLGAYNEQFFGPGTRLTVL.

Points on this clone: Distinct nucleotide sequences in the sample also encode this CDR3. This sequence joins TRBV14 and TRBJ1-1; D remains ambiguous. CDR1 is SGHDN and CDR2 is FVKESK in the germline V gene. V was trimmed by 4 bases and J by 0 bases, leaving 6 bases between them. CDR3 length: 13 residues. In DNA, the CDR3 is TGTGCCAGCAGCCCATCATTGAACACTGAAGCTTTCTTT. Its protein is CASSPSLNTEAFF.

This CDR3 reads CASSISLAVYNEQFF. DNA for the CDR3: TGTGCCAGTAGTATAAGTCTAGCGGTCTACAATGAGCAGTTCTTC. V usage is TRBV19 and J usage is TRBJ2-1; the match to TRBD2 covers 7 bases. J lost 3 bases, V lost 2 bases, and 4 bases had no gene match. Germline assignment: CDR1 LNHDA and CDR2 SQIVND (reference sequence). The CDR3 runs 15 residues.

The chain has TRBV20-1 and TRBJ2-3; TRBD1 might be the D (6 bases). V was trimmed by 3 bases and J by 4 bases, leaving 14 bases between them. The V gene's germline CDR1 is DFQATT and CDR2 SNEGSKA (reference sequence). This CDR3 spans 14 amino acids. This CDR3 is CSASVTSGADTQYF. The CDR3 DNA reads as TGCAGTGCTAGTGTAACCTCAGGGGCAGATACGCAGTATTTT.

This clone was detected once. This chain joins TRBV28 and TRBJ1-6, with D uncertain. The germline V and J ends were trimmed by 6 bases and 1 base, with 16 bases remaining between them. Germline CDR1 reads MDHEN; CDR2 reads SYDVKM. The CDR3 covers 17 residues. The CDR3 protein is CASSPVSFGSYNSPLHF. The CDR3 DNA sequence: TGTGCCAGCAGCCCCGTGTCCTTCGGGTCCTATAATTCACCCCTCCACTTT.

This clone was seen a few times. This chain uses TRBV19 with TRBJ1-5; D ambiguous. The CDR3 runs to 16 residues. Germline V gives CDR1 LNHDA, CDR2 SQIVND (reference sequence). Trimming removed 1 base from V and 1 base from J, with 11 bases in between. In DNA, the CDR3 is TGTGCCAGTAGTATAGGGAGACGGGGAAGCAATCAGCCCCAGCATTTT. Translation gives CASSIGRRGSNQPQHF.

V and J are TRBV18 and TRBJ2-5, with 8 bases that match TRBD1. Germline V gives CDR1 KGHSH, CDR2 LQKENI. CDR3 length: 14 residues. The V and J ends lost 4 bases and 5 bases, in that order; junction bases with no gene match: 6. The CDR3 protein is CASSLGQGYETQYF. CDR3 coding DNA: TGTGCCAGCTCACTCGGACAGGGCTATGAGACCCAGTACTTC.

This chain connects TRBV2 to TRBJ2-2; D might be TRBD2 (6 bases). Germline V CDR1 and CDR2: SNHLY, FYNNEI. The CDR3 sequence is 15 residues long. V gave up 8 bases and J gave up 6 bases, with 19 bases separating them. The CDR3 region has the DNA TGTGCCAGCTCCTTCTACGGAGGGTTCGCCGGGGAGCTGTTTTTT. It codes for CASSFYGGFAGELFF.

The V and J genes are TRBV5-1 and TRBJ1-2; D is undetermined. The V end was cut by 0 bases, the J end by 10 bases, with 16 bases between. Looked up from germline, CDR1 is SGHRS and CDR2 is YFSETQ. The CDR3 has 14 residues. The CDR3 here is CASSLAAVDRSYTF. In DNA, the CDR3 is TGCGCCAGCAGCTTGGCCGCGGTCGATCGGTCCTACACCTTC.